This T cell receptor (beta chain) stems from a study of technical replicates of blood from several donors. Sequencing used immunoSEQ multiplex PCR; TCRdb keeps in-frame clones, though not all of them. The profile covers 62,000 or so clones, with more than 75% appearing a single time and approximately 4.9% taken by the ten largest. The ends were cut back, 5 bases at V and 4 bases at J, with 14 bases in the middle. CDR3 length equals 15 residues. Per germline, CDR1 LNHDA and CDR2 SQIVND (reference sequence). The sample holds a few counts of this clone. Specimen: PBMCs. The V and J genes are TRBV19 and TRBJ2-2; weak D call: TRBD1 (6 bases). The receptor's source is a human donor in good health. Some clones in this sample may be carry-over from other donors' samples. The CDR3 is CASSLYVGGTGELFF. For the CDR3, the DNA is TGTGCCAGTAGTCTATACGTAGGGGGCACCGGGGAGCTGTTTTTT.